These 5 T cell receptor beta chains came from one sample sequenced in a study of cytomegalovirus exposure and HLA in healthy donors (dated by TCRdb to 2015 to 2018). The protocol used for the library was the immunoSEQ multiplex PCR assay. For the multiplex PCR, a mixture combining 60 forward primers for TCR Vbeta segments and 13 reverse primers for TCR Jbeta segments was used. TCRdb retrieved this table from immuneACCESS and kept in-frame rearrangements only. Not all clones are present; in checked studies, unresolved V genes account for under half, and no reason is known for the remainder. The sample has 180,000 or so clones on record, 60% to 80% of them singletons. The top ten clones comprise about 14% of the sample. The source material was PBMCs. These TCRs come from a man aged 45-60 years in good health and CMV-seropositive.

The chain employs TRBV2 and TRBJ2-2; TRBD1 might be the D (5 bases). The CDR3 loop spans 14 amino acids. The germline gives CDR1 SNHLY, CDR2 FYNNEI. V lost 6 bases to trimming and J lost 7 bases, with 15 bases between them. Written as DNA, the CDR3 is TGTGCCAGCAGGAACCTCGAAAGGGGCGGGGAGCTGTTTTTT. This sequence encodes CASRNLERGGELFF.

V and J are TRBV30 and TRBJ2-7; D perhaps matches TRBD1 (6 bases). The V gene's germline CDR1 is GTSNPN and CDR2 SVGIG (reference sequence). The CDR3 extends over 15 amino acids. Trimming took off 3 bases at V and 0 bases at J, with 15 bases between the two ends. This CDR3 reads CAWRKTGHNSYEQYF. The CDR3 nucleotides are TGTGCCTGGAGGAAAACGGGACACAACTCCTACGAGCAGTACTTC.

This clone was seen more than once but under ten times. The chain carries TRBV6-1 and TRBJ1-1; possibly TRBD1 for D (5 bases). V gave up 3 bases and J gave up 4 bases, with 15 bases separating them. The germline V gene encodes CDR1 MNHNS and CDR2 SASEGT. The CDR3 sequence is 15 residues long. The CDR3 here is CASSDSGAVGTEAFF. The CDR3 DNA is TGTGCCAGCAGTGACTCTGGGGCGGTGGGCACTGAAGCTTTCTTT.

This rearrangement joins TRBV18 to TRBJ2-2; TRBD1 aligns across 8 bases. Germline V CDR1 and CDR2: KGHSH, LQKENI. Losses at the gene ends were 3 bases for V and 6 bases for J; bases not matched to a gene: 6. The length of the CDR3 is 15 residues. The DNA of the CDR3 is TGTGCCAGCTCACCCCCCCTGGACAGGGCCGGGGAGCTGTTTTTT. Residues: CASSPPLDRAGELFF.

This chain links TRBV5-6 with TRBJ2-4, with D possibly being TRBD1 (5 bases). V was clipped by 0 bases and J by 1 base, with 14 bases between them. This CDR3 is built from 17 residues. The germline V gene encodes CDR1 SGHDT and CDR2 YYEEEE. The DNA for the CDR3 is TGTGCCAGCAGCTTGGCCGGCGGTAGGGGTGCCAAAAACATTCAGTACTTC. As protein: CASSLAGGRGAKNIQYF.